Presented here are 22 T cell receptor beta chains from one specimen sequenced in a study of blood T cell repertoires in COVID-19. Only in-frame clones appear in the TCRdb table, and some are missing; sequencing was by immunoSEQ multiplex PCR. The sample has a few hundred thousand clones, roughly nine tenths seen once. Material for sequencing was PBMCs or T cells enriched from blood (not recorded which). The receptors come from a human donor in a cohort exposed to, infected with or recovered from COVID-19 (not recorded which). The donor label of this sample is uncertain.

V gene TRBV5-1 combines with J gene TRBJ1-3; TRBD1 aligns across 7 bases. Germline loops: CDR1 SGHRS, CDR2 YFSETQ. Unmatched junction bases numbered 4, after V lost 0 bases and J lost 4 bases. CDR3 length: 15 residues. The CDR3 is CASSLERGPGNTIYF. Written as DNA, the CDR3 is TGCGCCAGCAGCTTGGAGAGGGGGCCGGGAAACACCATATATTTT.

With respect to this clone: Other DNA sequences in the same sample also yield this CDR3. The CDR3 region has the DNA TGTGCCAGCAGCGTAACAGGGTCGGACACTGAAGCTTTCTTT. Its protein product is CASSVTGSDTEAFF. The genes are TRBV9 and TRBJ1-1; D is perhaps TRBD1 (6 bases). Looked up from germline, CDR1 is SGDLS and CDR2 is YYNGEE. V lost 1 base and J 3 bases, leaving 10 bases between the germline ends. CDR3 size: 14 residues.

V is TRBV23-1 and J is TRBJ2-7, with TRBD1 matching over 11 bases. TRBV23-1 is annotated as an ORF whose role is uncertain. With 4 bases clipped from V and 6 bases from J, the junction kept 8 bases outside the gene matches. The CDR3 has 15 residues. The CDR3 spells CASSPGGQGASEQYF. The CDR3 DNA is TGCGCCAGCAGTCCTGGTGGACAGGGGGCGAGCGAGCAGTACTTC.

The V call is TRBV5-6, the J call TRBJ1-2; D is unresolved. V lost 5 bases to trimming and J lost 5 bases, with 13 bases between them. CDR1 and CDR2 (germline): SGHDT, YYEEEE. This CDR3 spans 13 amino acids. CDR3 region: CASSYPGSYGYTF. The CDR3 region has the DNA TGTGCCAGCAGTTACCCCGGGTCGTATGGCTACACCTTC. Looking up the rest from reference TRBV5-6 and TRBJ1-2 gives the full variable domain: DAGVTQSPTHLIKTRGQQVTLRCSPKSGHDTVSWYQQALGQGPQFIFQYYEEEERQRGNFPDRFSGHQFPNYSSELNVNALLLGDSALYLCASSYPGSYGYTFGSGTRLTVV.

The J gene is TRBJ2-5, the V gene TRBV18; the D gene is possibly TRBD2 (6 bases). The CDR3 sequence is 13 residues long. The V end lost 3 bases, the J end lost 4 bases, and 9 bases lay between the germline ends. Germline V gene sequence: CDR1 KGHSH, CDR2 LQKENI. The chain's CDR3 is CASSPGRRETQYF. CDR3 sequence (DNA): TGTGCCAGCTCACCCGGGAGAAGAGAGACCCAGTACTTC.

The chain joins TRBV6-6 to TRBJ2-3, with a weak D call TRBD1 (6 bases). The CDR3 consists of 14 residues. The germline CDR1 and CDR2 sequences are MNHNY and SVGAGI (reference sequence). Trimming took off 5 bases at V and 6 bases at J, with 15 bases between the two ends. CDR3 sequence reads: CASSPTYQGDTQYF. The DNA for the CDR3 is TGTGCCAGCAGTCCGACCTATCAGGGGGATACGCAGTATTTT.

The CDR3 protein is CAISEGLAGGPGDTQYF. The CDR3 bases are TGTGCCATCAGTGAGGGGCTAGCGGGGGGCCCTGGAGATACGCAGTATTTT. The V call is TRBV10-3, the J call TRBJ2-3; TRBD2 aligns across 11 bases. The CDR3 runs 17 residues. The J segment lost 5 bases and the V segment lost 2 bases, leaving 9 bases of the junction unmatched. Germline V gives CDR1 ENHRY, CDR2 SYGVKD.

The chain is built from TRBV5-4 and TRBJ2-7; 7 bases are a match to TRBD1. The V gene's germline CDR1 is SGHNT and CDR2 YYREEE (reference sequence). The CDR3 spans 16 residues. J gave up 2 bases and V 0 bases, and 8 bases lay outside the gene matches. The CDR3: CASSLVVGTATYEQYF. CDR3 DNA: TGTGCCAGCAGCTTGGTAGTGGGGACAGCTACCTACGAGCAGTACTTC.

The V call is TRBV13, the J call TRBJ2-3; D may be TRBD1 (5 bases). The V end lost 11 bases, the J end lost 4 bases, and 25 bases lay between the germline ends. Germline CDR1 PRHDT, CDR2 FYEKMQ (reference sequence). The CDR3 spans 16 residues. CDR3 DNA sequence: TGTGCCTCCGAGACCCTAATAGGGGCGGAAGCAGATACGCAGTATTTT. Translating it yields CASETLIGAEADTQYF.

The chain has TRBV6-1 and TRBJ2-2; D gene uncertain. Germline values: CDR1 MNHNS, CDR2 SASEGT. V dropped 2 bases and J dropped 0 bases, with 7 bases sitting between them. CDR3 length equals 15 residues. The CDR3 bases are TGTGCCAGCAGTGAACAGGTTACGAACACCGGGGAGCTGTTTTTT. Amino acid sequence: CASSEQVTNTGELFF.

The chain links TRBV3-1 (or the pseudogene TRBV3-2) to TRBJ2-5; the match to TRBD1 covers 8 bases. Germline lookup yields CDR1 LGHDT and CDR2 YNNKEL (reference sequence). With 4 bases clipped from V and 4 bases from J, the junction kept 11 bases outside the gene matches. The CDR3 runs to 16 residues. The CDR3 sequence: CASSRGVLTGGETQYF. CDR3 nucleotides: TGTGCCAGCAGCCGCGGGGTTCTTACAGGGGGAGAGACCCAGTACTTC.

The V and J genes are TRBV5-1 and TRBJ1-1; TRBD1 matches at 7 bases. CDR1 and CDR2 from the germline V gene are SGHRS and YFSETQ. J gave up 1 base and V 4 bases, and 4 bases lay outside the gene matches. The CDR3 totals 14 residues. The CDR3 DNA is TGCGCCAGCAGCCGGCAGGGGGAGAACACTGAAGCTTTCTTT. It translates to CASSRQGENTEAFF. The whole variable domain, remainder taken from reference TRBV5-1 and TRBJ1-1, is KAGVTQTPRYLIKTRGQQVTLSCSPISGHRSVSWYQQTPGQGLQFLFEYFSETQRNKGNFPGRFSGRQFSNSRSEMNVSTLELGDSALYLCASSRQGENTEAFFGQGTRLTVV.

V is TRBV2 and J is TRBJ1-1, with 9 bases fitting TRBD1. The CDR3 is made up of 15 amino acids. J gave up 3 bases and V 7 bases, and 9 bases lay outside the gene matches. From germline, CDR1 is SNHLY and CDR2 FYNNEI. CDR3 loop: CASTIGQGKHTEAFF. CDR3 DNA sequence: TGTGCCAGCACCATCGGACAGGGGAAGCACACTGAAGCTTTCTTT. The full variable domain, with the rest looked up from reference TRBV2 and TRBJ1-1, is EPEVTQTPSHQVTQMGQEVILRCVPISNHLYFYWYRQILGQKVEFLVSFYNNEISEKSEIFDDQFSVERPDGSNFTLKIRSTKLEDSAMYFCASTIGQGKHTEAFFGQGTRLTVV.

This CDR3 is CASSADRVGEQYF. Here the CDR3 DNA reads TGTGCCAGCAGCGCGGACAGGGTGGGCGAGCAGTACTTC. This sequence joins TRBV7-6 and TRBJ2-7; 8 bases are a match to TRBD1. This CDR3 is built from 13 residues. CDR1 is SGHVS and CDR2 is FNYEAQ in the germline V gene. J gave up 6 bases and V 5 bases, and 6 bases lay outside the gene matches.

The V and J genes are TRBV11-2 and TRBJ2-1; 9 positions agree with TRBD1. This CDR3 spans 15 amino acids. V was clipped by 1 base and J by 2 bases; unmatched bases: 0. Looked up from germline, CDR1 is SGHAT and CDR2 is FQNNGV. The CDR3 DNA follows: TGTGCCAGCAGCTTAGGACAGGGGGCCTACAATGAGCAGTTCTTC. It encodes CASSLGQGAYNEQFF.

The gene calls are TRBV4-1 and TRBJ1-2, with a possible D match to TRBD1 (6 bases). Trimming took off 4 bases at V and 3 bases at J, with 15 bases between the two ends. Germline CDR1 MGHRA, CDR2 YSYEKL. The CDR3 covers 15 residues. The CDR3 here is CASSPTNRVDYGYTF. The CDR3 nucleotides read TGCGCCAGCAGCCCGACTAACAGGGTCGACTATGGCTACACCTTC.

The chain has TRBV19 and TRBJ1-1; tentative D call: TRBD1 (6 bases). Germline CDR1 reads LNHDA; CDR2 reads SQIVND (reference sequence). The CDR3 covers 15 residues. Trimming removed 7 bases from V and 3 bases from J, with 18 bases in between. The CDR3 spells CASIPAGGADTEAFF. CDR3 DNA sequence: TGTGCCAGTATCCCTGCGGGGGGCGCGGACACTGAAGCTTTCTTT.

The chain uses TRBV6-5 and TRBJ1-5; a weak D match, TRBD1 (5 bases). Germline lookup yields CDR1 MNHEY and CDR2 SVGAGI. V lost 8 bases, J lost 4 bases, and 15 bases lay in between. This CDR3 comprises 14 residues. The CDR3 reads CASAAGHLNQPQHF. The CDR3 region has the DNA TGTGCCAGCGCGGCAGGACATTTAAATCAGCCCCAGCATTTT.

J is TRBJ1-5 and V is TRBV27, with 10 bases that match TRBD1. Per germline, CDR1 MNHEY and CDR2 SMNVEV (reference sequence). V lost 2 bases to trimming and J lost 5 bases; unmatched junction nucleotides: 6. The CDR3 runs 16 residues. CDR3 nucleotides: TGTGCCAGCAGTTTAGGGGGACAGGGGATATATCAGCCCCAGCATTTT. It specifies CASSLGGQGIYQPQHF.

The chain recombines TRBV10-3 with TRBJ1-4, with D maybe TRBD1 (5 bases). V lost 4 bases and J 7 bases, leaving 13 bases between the germline ends. The CDR3 is 14 amino acids. Germline V gene data show CDR1 as ENHRY and CDR2 as SYGVKD. The CDR3 coding sequence is TGTGCCATCAGTGGATCAGGGTTAGGTGAAAAACTGTTTTTT. This codes for CAISGSGLGEKLFF.

This chain joins TRBV5-1 and TRBJ2-7; TRBD1 aligns across 8 bases. This CDR3 comprises 16 residues. The V segment lost 2 bases and the J segment 3 bases; nucleotides outside the gene matches: 10. Germline V CDR1 and CDR2: SGHRS, YFSETQ. The DNA of the CDR3 is TGCGCCAGCAGCTTAGATCCGGGACAGGTCAACTACGAGCAGTACTTC. As protein: CASSLDPGQVNYEQYF.

The gene calls are TRBV5-1 and TRBJ1-2; 10 bases fit TRBD1. With V trimmed by 4 bases and J by 2 bases, 8 bases remained unmatched. CDR3 length: 16 amino acids. Per the germline V gene, CDR1 is SGHRS and CDR2 is YFSETQ. CDR3 amino acids: CASSPGGQGGNYGYTF. The CDR3 nucleotides are TGCGCCAGCAGCCCGGGAGGACAGGGGGGAAACTATGGCTACACCTTC.